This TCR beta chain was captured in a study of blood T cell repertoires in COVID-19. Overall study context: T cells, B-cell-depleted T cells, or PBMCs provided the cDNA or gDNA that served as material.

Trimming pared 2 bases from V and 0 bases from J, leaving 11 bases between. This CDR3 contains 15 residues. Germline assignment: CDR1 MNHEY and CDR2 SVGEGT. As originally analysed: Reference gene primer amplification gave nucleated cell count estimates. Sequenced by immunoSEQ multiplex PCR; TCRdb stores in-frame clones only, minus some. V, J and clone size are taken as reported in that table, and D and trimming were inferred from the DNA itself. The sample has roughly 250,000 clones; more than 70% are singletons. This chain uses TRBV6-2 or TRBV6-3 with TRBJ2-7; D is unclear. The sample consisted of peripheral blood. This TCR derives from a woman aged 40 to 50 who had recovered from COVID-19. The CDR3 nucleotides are TGTGCCAGCAGTTACGACTGGCTGGCCTCCTACGAGCAGTACTTC. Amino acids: CASSYDWLASYEQYF.